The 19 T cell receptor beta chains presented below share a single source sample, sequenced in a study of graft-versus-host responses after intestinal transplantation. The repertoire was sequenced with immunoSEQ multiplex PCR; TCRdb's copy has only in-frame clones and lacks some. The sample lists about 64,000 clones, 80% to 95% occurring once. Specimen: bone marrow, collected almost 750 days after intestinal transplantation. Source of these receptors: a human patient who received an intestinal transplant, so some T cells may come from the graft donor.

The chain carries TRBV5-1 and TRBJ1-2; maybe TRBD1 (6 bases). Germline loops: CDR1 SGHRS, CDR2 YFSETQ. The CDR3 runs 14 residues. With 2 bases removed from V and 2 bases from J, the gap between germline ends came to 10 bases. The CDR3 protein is CASSLRTDNYGYTF. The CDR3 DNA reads TGCGCCAGCAGCTTACGGACAGACAACTATGGCTACACCTTC.

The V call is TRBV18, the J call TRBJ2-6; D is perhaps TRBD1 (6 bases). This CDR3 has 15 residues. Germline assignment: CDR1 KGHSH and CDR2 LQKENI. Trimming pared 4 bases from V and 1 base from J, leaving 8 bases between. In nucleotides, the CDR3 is TGTGCCAGCTCACAAACAGGGTCTGGGGCCAACGTCCTGACTTTC. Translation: CASSQTGSGANVLTF.

DNA for the CDR3: TGTGCCAGCAGTTACCAGGGTACAACTAATGAAAAACTGTTTTTT. This translates into CASSYQGTTNEKLFF. The rearrangement links TRBV6-6 to TRBJ1-4, with D maybe TRBD1 (5 bases). CDR1 and CDR2 (germline): MNHNY, SVGAGI (reference sequence). V was clipped by 2 bases and J by 0 bases, with 7 bases between them. CDR3 length: 15 residues.

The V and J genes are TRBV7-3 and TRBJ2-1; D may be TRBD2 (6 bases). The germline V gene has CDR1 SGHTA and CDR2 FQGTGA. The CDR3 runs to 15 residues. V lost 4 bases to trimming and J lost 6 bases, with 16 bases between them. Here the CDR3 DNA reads TGTGCCAGCAGCTCAACCCTGGGACTCCCCAATGAGCAGTTCTTC. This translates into CASSSTLGLPNEQFF.

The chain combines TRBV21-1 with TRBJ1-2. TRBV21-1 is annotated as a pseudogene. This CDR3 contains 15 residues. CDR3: CASSKRGFRNYGYTF. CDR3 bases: TGTGCCAGCAGCAAACGGGGGTTTCGTAACTATGGCTACACCTTC.

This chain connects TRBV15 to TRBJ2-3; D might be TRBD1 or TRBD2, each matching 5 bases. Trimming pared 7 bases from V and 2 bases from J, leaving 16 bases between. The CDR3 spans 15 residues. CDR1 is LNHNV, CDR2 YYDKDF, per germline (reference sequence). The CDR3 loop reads CATTSTGGNTDTQYF. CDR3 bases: TGTGCCACCACCTCGACTGGGGGAAACACAGATACGCAGTATTTT.

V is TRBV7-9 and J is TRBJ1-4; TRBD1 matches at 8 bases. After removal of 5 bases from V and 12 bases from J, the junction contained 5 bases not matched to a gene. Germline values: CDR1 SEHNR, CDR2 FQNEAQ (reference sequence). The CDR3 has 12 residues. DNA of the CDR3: TGTGCCAGCAGCGGACAGGGCATGGAACTGTTTTTT. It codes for CASSGQGMELFF.

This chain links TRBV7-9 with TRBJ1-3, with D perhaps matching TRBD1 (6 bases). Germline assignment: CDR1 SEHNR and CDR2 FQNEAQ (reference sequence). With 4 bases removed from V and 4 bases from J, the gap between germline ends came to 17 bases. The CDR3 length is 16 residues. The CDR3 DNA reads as TGTGCCAGCAGCTCCGGACTCCTGGGGGCCGGAAACACCATATATTTT. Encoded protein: CASSSGLLGAGNTIYF.

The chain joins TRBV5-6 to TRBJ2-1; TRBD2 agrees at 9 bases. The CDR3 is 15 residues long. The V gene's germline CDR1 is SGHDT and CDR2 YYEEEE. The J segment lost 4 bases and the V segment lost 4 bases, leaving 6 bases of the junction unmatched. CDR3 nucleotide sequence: TGTGCCAGCAGCCCACAGACTAGCGGTTACAATGAGCAGTTCTTC. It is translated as CASSPQTSGYNEQFF. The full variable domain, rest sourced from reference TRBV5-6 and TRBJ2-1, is DAGVTQSPTHLIKTRGQQVTLRCSPKSGHDTVSWYQQALGQGPQFIFQYYEEEERQRGNFPDRFSGHQFPNYSSELNVNALLLGDSALYLCASSPQTSGYNEQFFGPGTRLTVL.

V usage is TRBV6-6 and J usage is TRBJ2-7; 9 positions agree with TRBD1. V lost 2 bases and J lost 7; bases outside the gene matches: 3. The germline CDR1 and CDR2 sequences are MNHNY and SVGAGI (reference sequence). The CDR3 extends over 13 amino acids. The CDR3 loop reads CASSYGDRAEQYF. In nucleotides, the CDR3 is TGTGCCAGCAGTTACGGGGACAGGGCTGAGCAGTACTTC.

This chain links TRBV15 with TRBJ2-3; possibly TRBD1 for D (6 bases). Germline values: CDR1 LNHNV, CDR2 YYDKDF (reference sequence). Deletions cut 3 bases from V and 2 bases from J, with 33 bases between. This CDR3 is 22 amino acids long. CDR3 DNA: TGTGCCACCAGCAGGGAACCGGGACAACACTATGCCGCTTTCGGGGACACAGATACGCAGTATTTT. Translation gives CATSREPGQHYAAFGDTDTQYF. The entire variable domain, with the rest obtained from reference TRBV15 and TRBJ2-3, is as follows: DAMVIQNPRYQVTQFGKPVTLSCSQTLNHNVMYWYQQKSSQAPKLLFHYYDKDFNNEADTPDNFQSRRPNTSFCFLDIRSPGLGDTAMYLCATSREPGQHYAAFGDTDTQYFGPGTRLTVL.

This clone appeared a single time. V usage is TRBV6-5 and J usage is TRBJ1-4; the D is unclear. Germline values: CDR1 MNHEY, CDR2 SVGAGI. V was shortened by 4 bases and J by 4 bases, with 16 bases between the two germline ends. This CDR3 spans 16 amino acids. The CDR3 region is CASSLEGTKGNEKLFF. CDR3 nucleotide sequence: TGTGCCAGCAGTTTGGAGGGTACAAAGGGTAATGAAAAACTGTTTTTT.

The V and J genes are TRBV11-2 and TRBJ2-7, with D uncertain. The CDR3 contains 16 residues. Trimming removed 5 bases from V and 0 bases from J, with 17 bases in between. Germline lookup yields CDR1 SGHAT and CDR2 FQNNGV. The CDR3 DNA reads TGTGCCAGCAGCCACGTTTTCGGCAGCACCTCCTACGAGCAGTACTTC. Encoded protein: CASSHVFGSTSYEQYF.

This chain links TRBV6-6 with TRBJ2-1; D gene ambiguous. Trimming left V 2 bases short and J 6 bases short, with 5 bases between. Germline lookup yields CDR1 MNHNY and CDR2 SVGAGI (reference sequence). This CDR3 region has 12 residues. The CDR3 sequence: CASSYVGNEQFF. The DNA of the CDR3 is TGTGCCAGCAGTTACGTAGGCAATGAGCAGTTCTTC.

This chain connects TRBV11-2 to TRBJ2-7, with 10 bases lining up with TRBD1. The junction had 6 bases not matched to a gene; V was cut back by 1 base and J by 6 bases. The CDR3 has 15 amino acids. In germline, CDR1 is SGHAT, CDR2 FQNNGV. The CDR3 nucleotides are TGTGCCAGCAGCTTAGGACAGGGGGCGCCGGCCGAGCAGTACTTC. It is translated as CASSLGQGAPAEQYF.

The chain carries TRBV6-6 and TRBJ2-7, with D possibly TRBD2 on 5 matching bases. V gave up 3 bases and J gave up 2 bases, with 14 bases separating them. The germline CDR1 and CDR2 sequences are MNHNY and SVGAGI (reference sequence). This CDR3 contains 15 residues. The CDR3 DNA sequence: TGTGCCAGCAGTTATGAGGGTGACGGGCCCTACGAGCAGTACTTC. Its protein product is CASSYEGDGPYEQYF.

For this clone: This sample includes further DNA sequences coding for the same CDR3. The CDR3 coding sequence is TGTGCCAGCAGTCTAAGGGGAACTGAAGCTTTCTTT. Protein product: CASSLRGTEAFF. The chain has TRBV28 and TRBJ1-1, with D possibly matching TRBD1 (5 bases). The V and J ends lost 5 bases and 5 bases respectively, with 9 bases between them. The CDR3 loop spans 12 amino acids. CDR1 is MDHEN and CDR2 is SYDVKM in the germline V gene.

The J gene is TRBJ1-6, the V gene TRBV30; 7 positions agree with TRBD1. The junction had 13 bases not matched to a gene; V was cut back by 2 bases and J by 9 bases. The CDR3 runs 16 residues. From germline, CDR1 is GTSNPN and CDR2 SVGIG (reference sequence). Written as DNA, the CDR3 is TGTGCCTGGAGTTGGGAGGGGGCTAGTTTTGGTTCACCCCTCCACTTT. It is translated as CAWSWEGASFGSPLHF.

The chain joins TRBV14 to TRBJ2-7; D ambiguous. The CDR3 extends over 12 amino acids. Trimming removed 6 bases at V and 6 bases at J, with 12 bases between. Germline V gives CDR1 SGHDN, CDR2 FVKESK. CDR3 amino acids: CASSPGLIEQYF. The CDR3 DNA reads TGTGCCAGCAGTCCCGGGCTTATCGAGCAGTACTTC.